A selection of T cell receptor beta chains follows, all from one sample in a study of early T cells in non-severe SARS-CoV-2 infection. TCRdb reprocessed the 5' RACE reads via MiXCR and lists one record per CDR3 protein. The table includes approximately 66,000 distinct CDR3 sequences, around 14% detected once. Material: whole blood. The receptors were sampled from an adult who was a healthcare worker with PCR-confirmed SARS-CoV-2 infection or an uninfected control (not recorded which). CDR3s include the opening cysteine and the closing phenylalanine or tryptophan. Each record gives: J gene, clone size, D gene, V gene, CDR3 protein, CDR3 DNA. The D gene is left open where the match is weak. Where a row states a size, it is once, few, many or the class of an expanded clone; other rows omit it.

TRBJ2-2 | many | NA | TRBV19 | CASSMFPRANTGELFF | TGTGCCAGTAGTATGTTTCCACGAGCGAACACCGGGGAGCTGTTTTTT
TRBJ1-3 | many | NA | TRBV5-1 | CASSFRQLDSGNTIYF | TGCGCCAGCAGCTTTAGACAGCTAGACTCTGGAAACACCATATATTTT
TRBJ2-7 | many | NA | TRBV18 | CASSPHYYEQYF | TGTGCCAGCTCACCACACTACTACGAGCAGTACTTC
TRBJ1-1 | many | TRBD1 | TRBV27 | CASSLSSGTGRTEAFF | TGTGCCAGCAGTTTATCATCCGGGACAGGGAGAACTGAAGCTTTCTTT
TRBJ2-2 | many | TRBD2 | TRBV9 | CASRGRAGKLFF | TGTGCCAGCAGAGGGAGGGCCGGGAAGCTGTTTTTT
TRBJ2-1 | NA | NA | TRBV12-3/TRBV12-4 | CASKLGLSANEQFF | TGTGCCAGCAAACTGGGGCTTTCGGCCAATGAGCAGTTCTTC
TRBJ1-1 | many | NA | TRBV7-2 | CASSWGRLNTEAFF | TGTGCCAGCAGCTGGGGACGGCTGAACACTGAAGCTTTCTTT
TRBJ1-1 | NA | NA | TRBV29-1 | CSVAGPLSEAFF | TGCAGCGTAGCAGGACCTCTATCAGAAGCTTTCTTT
TRBJ2-1 | few | TRBD1 | TRBV5-1 | CASSLQGTGINEQFF | TGCGCCAGCAGCTTGCAAGGGACAGGGATCAATGAGCAGTTCTTC
TRBJ2-4 | many | NA | TRBV5-4 | CASSLVAGVENIQYF | TGTGCCAGCAGCTTGGTCGCTGGGGTTGAAAACATTCAGTACTTC
TRBJ2-1 | many | NA | TRBV5-1 | CASSLQDSYNEQFF | TGCGCCAGCAGCTTGCAGGACTCCTACAATGAGCAGTTCTTC
TRBJ1-1 | many | NA | TRBV29-1 | CSVKYRGTSKTEAFF | TGCAGCGTCAAATACCGGGGGACATCTAAAACTGAAGCTTTCTTT
TRBJ1-6 | few | NA | TRBV10-2 | CASSDRGNSPLHF | TGCGCCAGCAGTGACAGGGGCAATTCACCCCTCCACTTT
TRBJ2-7 | many | TRBD1 | TRBV5-1 | CASQPQGASVYEQYF | TGCGCCAGCCAGCCTCAGGGGGCTAGCGTCTACGAGCAGTACTTC
TRBJ2-7 | many | TRBD2 | TRBV6-1 | CASSLPGGHYEQYF | TGTGCCAGCAGTCTTCCGGGAGGTCATTACGAGCAGTACTTC
TRBJ2-7 | NA | NA | TRBV5-1 | CASSLDSSEQYF | TGCGCCAGCAGCTTGGACTCGTCCGAGCAGTACTTC
TRBJ2-5 | NA | NA | TRBV4-1 | CASSRDASPTPSETQYF | TGCGCCAGCAGCCGAGACGCGTCCCCTACCCCGTCTGAGACCCAGTACTTC
TRBJ2-5 | few | TRBD1 | TRBV9 | CASSVGTVGTQYF | TGTGCCAGCAGCGTGGGGACAGTCGGGACCCAGTACTTC
TRBJ1-2 | few | TRBD1 | TRBV5-1 | CASSGSGGARLNYGYTF | TGCGCCAGCAGCGGATCAGGGGGCGCTCGTTTAAACTATGGCTACACCTTC
TRBJ2-5 | NA | NA | TRBV18 | CASSPQQETQYF | TGTGCCAGCTCACCACAACAAGAGACCCAGTACTTC
TRBJ2-1 | few | TRBD2 | TRBV29-1 | CSVESRLAGSSYNEQFF | TGCAGCGTTGAGTCCCGACTAGCGGGGAGCTCCTACAATGAGCAGTTCTTC
TRBJ1-6 | NA | NA | TRBV5-1 | CASSPGGGQGTSPLHF | TGCGCCAGCAGCCCCGGAGGGGGTCAGGGGACTTCACCCCTCCACTTT
TRBJ1-1 | few | NA | TRBV20-1 | CSAPGDRNTEAFF | TGCAGTGCTCCGGGAGATAGGAACACTGAAGCTTTCTTT
TRBJ2-3 | many | NA | TRBV27 | CASSRGRYTDTQYF | TGTGCCAGCAGCCGCGGCCGTTACACAGATACGCAGTATTTT
TRBJ2-7 | many | TRBD1 | TRBV10-2 | CASSTTGRTYEQYF | TGCGCCAGCAGTACGACAGGGCGCACATACGAGCAGTACTTC
TRBJ2-1 | few | NA | TRBV6-4 | CASSGGEGDYNEQFF | TGTGCCAGCAGTGGCGGGGAGGGGGACTACAATGAGCAGTTCTTC
TRBJ2-7 | many | TRBD2 | TRBV20-1 | CSARRSGRALSYEQYF | TGCAGTGCTAGACGCAGCGGGAGGGCCTTATCCTACGAGCAGTACTTC
TRBJ2-3 | NA | TRBD2 | TRBV5-4 | CASSLAGGSLDTQYF | TGTGCCAGCAGCTTAGCGGGGGGCAGTTTAGATACGCAGTATTTT
TRBJ2-5 | NA | NA | TRBV4-2 | CASSGGAGETQYF | TGTGCCAGCAGCGGAGGAGCCGGAGAGACCCAGTACTTC
TRBJ2-2 | few | NA | TRBV5-1 | CASSLGQLTGELFF | TGCGCCAGCAGCTTGGGGCAGCTCACCGGGGAGCTGTTTTTT
TRBJ2-1 | many | TRBD1 | TRBV5-1 | CASSTLQGGRFNEQFF | TGCGCCAGCAGCACCCTACAGGGGGGACGGTTCAATGAGCAGTTCTTC
TRBJ2-4 | NA | NA | TRBV4-1 | CASSQAPLRGKNIQYF | TGCGCCAGCAGCCAAGCCCCTCTCAGAGGGAAAAACATTCAGTACTTC
TRBJ2-7 | many | NA | TRBV10-2 | CASSPGAYEQYF | TGCGCCAGCAGCCCCGGCGCCTACGAGCAGTACTTC
TRBJ2-2 | few | NA | TRBV20-1 | CSAMPGANTGELFF | TGCAGTGCTATGCCTGGGGCTAACACCGGGGAGCTGTTTTTT
TRBJ1-2 | NA | NA | TRBV6-2/TRBV6-3 | CASSSLRGTYQYGYTF | TGTGCCAGCAGTTCTCTCCGCGGGACATACCAATATGGCTACACCTTC
TRBJ2-5 | NA | NA | TRBV29-1 | CSVEAVAQRTQYF | TGCAGCGTTGAAGCCGTTGCTCAACGGACCCAGTACTTC
TRBJ2-7 | NA | NA | TRBV20-1 | CSARRQGEVVEQYF | TGCAGTGCTAGGAGGCAGGGTGAGGTCGTCGAGCAGTACTTC
TRBJ1-6 | many | TRBD1 | TRBV19 | CASSISTGGNSPLHF | TGTGCCAGTAGTATAAGCACAGGGGGAAATTCACCCCTCCACTTT
TRBJ2-7 | few | NA | TRBV5-1 | CASSLQLRVYEQYF | TGCGCCAGCAGCCTCCAACTAAGGGTCTACGAGCAGTACTTC
TRBJ2-7 | NA | NA | TRBV20-1 | CSARDNYEQYF | TGCAGTGCTAGAGATAACTACGAGCAGTACTTC
TRBJ1-2 | many | NA | TRBV5-1 | CASGLDNPVYYGYTF | TGCGCCAGCGGACTGGACAACCCCGTTTACTATGGCTACACCTTC
TRBJ2-7 | many | NA | TRBV6-2/TRBV6-3 | CASSHLSYEQYF | TGTGCCAGCAGCCACCTGAGCTACGAGCAGTACTTC
TRBJ2-7 | few | NA | TRBV6-2/TRBV6-3 | CASKTGLPGYEQYF | TGTGCCAGCAAGACCGGCCTCCCCGGGTACGAGCAGTACTTC
TRBJ2-1 | many | TRBD2 | TRBV5-6 | CASSLLRAGVNYNEQFF | TGTGCCAGCAGCTTGCTAAGGGCGGGGGTTAACTACAATGAGCAGTTCTTC
TRBJ2-3 | many | NA | TRBV5-1 | CASSLDGSDTQYF | TGCGCCAGCAGCTTGGACGGCTCAGATACGCAGTATTTT
TRBJ1-1 | many | NA | TRBV5-5 | CASSLEGGGLNTEAFF | TGTGCCAGCAGCTTGGAGGGCGGGGGCCTGAACACTGAAGCTTTCTTT
TRBJ2-3 | many | NA | TRBV4-3 | CASSQDLASDTQYF | TGCGCCAGCAGCCAAGATTTAGCGTCAGATACGCAGTATTTT
TRBJ2-7 | NA | NA | TRBV11-2 | CASRAGIGVYEQYF | TGTGCCAGCCGGGCGGGAATAGGGGTATACGAGCAGTACTTC
TRBJ2-2 | NA | NA | TRBV7-7 | CASSWTSGELFF | TGTGCTAGCAGCTGGACTTCCGGGGAGCTGTTTTTT
TRBJ1-1 | many | NA | TRBV12-3/TRBV12-4 | CASSLENTEAFF | TGTGCCAGCAGCCTCGAGAACACTGAAGCTTTCTTT
TRBJ2-2 | few | NA | TRBV11-1 | CASSSGVHTGELFF | TGTGCCAGCAGCTCCGGGGTCCACACCGGGGAGCTGTTTTTT